This TCR beta chain was profiled in a study of siplizumab effects on memory and regulatory T cells. Whole-study results and caveats: Tregs proliferating in siplizumab cultures lacked confirmation of their suppressive function. It seemed that naive T cells were more diverse than memory cells and were major contributors to the alloresponse. In siplizumab conditions, mappable alloreactive CD4+ clones averaged 68.8% Treg-derived, against around 30% in controls.

Each sample yielded about 96,000 assayed TCR templates. Data came from immunoSEQ multiplex PCR; TCRdb stores just in-frame clones and leaves some out. The sample has approximately 58,000 clones; approximately 95% are singletons. Note on this clone: Antigen: not known.

Germline CDR1 LNHNV, CDR2 YYDKDF (reference sequence). Trimming pared 1 base from V and 6 bases from J, leaving 13 bases between. The CDR3 extends over 14 amino acids. The TCR comes from a human donor in good health. The chain recombines TRBV15 with TRBJ2-7; no definite D call. Sequenced sample: CD8+ T cells sorted from blood. DNA of the CDR3: TGTGCCACCAGCAGAGCCGAGGCCCCGGGCGAGCAGTACTTC. It translates to CATSRAEAPGEQYF.